The 28 T cell receptor beta chains given below trace back to one sample, sequenced in a study of spatial heterogeneity in lung cancer. Study-wide results and caveats: The number of expanded tumor alpha and beta chains correlated with mutation number.

TCRdb redid the calling of the 5' RACE reads with MiXCR, one entry per CDR3 protein. The sample contains fewer than 9,000 distinct CDR3 sequences, approximately 17% of which appear only once. The time point is: sample taken at primary tumor resection. Their cognate antigens are unknown. Sequenced material: lung tumor tissue, taken at surgery. The origin of the receptors is a female donor with early-stage non-small cell lung cancer.

This clonotype has a handful of counts. The V call is TRBV7-9, the J call TRBJ2-5; D gene ambiguous. Germline lookup yields CDR1 SEHNR and CDR2 FQNEAQ (reference sequence). V was shortened by 5 bases and J by 2 bases, with 15 bases between the two germline ends. This CDR3 comprises 15 residues. The CDR3 nucleotides are TGTGCCAGCAGCCCCCCGAGACCGGGTCAAGAGACCCAGTACTTC. Its translation is CASSPPRPGQETQYF.

By share, this clonotype ranks as medium-sized. This rearrangement joins TRBV18 to TRBJ2-1, with 12 nucleotides matching TRBD2. After removal of 5 bases from V and 2 bases from J, the junction contained 7 bases not matched to a gene. Germline V lookup: CDR1 KGHSH, CDR2 LQKENI. The CDR3 spans 17 residues. This chain's CDR3 is CASSSRLAGEAYNEQFF. DNA of the CDR3: TGTGCCAGCTCATCGAGACTAGCGGGGGAGGCCTACAATGAGCAGTTCTTC. Filled out from reference TRBV18 and TRBJ2-1, the complete variable domain reads NAGVMQNPRHLVRRRGQEARLRCSPMKGHSHVYWYRQLPEEGLKFMVYLQKENIIDESGMPKERFSAEFPKEGPSILRIQQVVRGDSAAYFCASSSRLAGEAYNEQFFGPGTRLTVL.

Details on this clonotype: At one boundary the junction diverges from the germline segment, which might be a read error. The rearrangement joins TRBV6-2 or TRBV6-3 to TRBJ2-7, with D possibly called TRBD1 or TRBD2 (5 bases each). Germline V CDR1 and CDR2: MNHEY, SVGEGT. The CDR3 extends over 16 amino acids. CDR3 sequence reads: CASSYPWGIGSYEQYF. The CDR3 nucleotides read TGTGCCAGTAGTTACCCGTGGGGGATCGGCTCCTACGAGCAGTACTTC.

This chain uses TRBV7-8 with TRBJ1-3; weak D call: TRBD1 (6 bases). Deletions cut 2 bases from V and 0 bases from J, with 14 bases between. Germline CDR1 and CDR2: SGHVS and FQNEAQ. There are 17 residues in the CDR3. In nucleotides, the CDR3 is TGTGCCAGCAGCTTAACTACAGGGAGTCCCTCTGGAAACACCATATATTTT. This translates into CASSLTTGSPSGNTIYF.

V gene TRBV28 combines with J gene TRBJ2-1; 9 bases align to TRBD2. The CDR3 has 15 amino acids. The germline V gene has CDR1 MDHEN and CDR2 SYDVKM. The V and J ends lost 8 bases and 7 bases, in that order; junction bases with no gene match: 12. The CDR3 spells CASAPSAGGFNEQFF. CDR3 sequence (DNA): TGTGCCAGCGCCCCGTCGGCGGGGGGGTTTAATGAGCAGTTCTTC. Full variable domain (remainder filled in from reference TRBV28 and TRBJ2-1): DVKVTQSSRYLVKRTGEKVFLECVQDMDHENMFWYRQDPGLGLRLIYFSYDVKMKEKGDIPEGYSVSREKKERFSLILESASTNQTSMYLCASAPSAGGFNEQFFGPGTRLTVL.

V usage is TRBV6-1 and J usage is TRBJ1-1; D is unclear. CDR1 and CDR2 from the germline V gene are MNHNS and SASEGT. The CDR3 consists of 11 residues. The V end was cut by 6 bases, the J end by 6 bases, with 8 bases between. The CDR3 protein is CASREGPEAFF. DNA for the CDR3: TGTGCCAGCAGAGAGGGTCCTGAAGCTTTCTTT.

This chain connects TRBV5-4 to TRBJ2-2; D is perhaps TRBD2 (6 bases). This CDR3 has 14 amino acids. Trimming pared 0 bases from V and 6 bases from J, leaving 9 bases between. The germline CDR1 and CDR2 sequences are SGHNT and YYREEE (reference sequence). The CDR3 protein is CASSLGGEAGELFF. The DNA for the CDR3 is TGTGCCAGCAGCTTGGGCGGGGAAGCCGGGGAGCTGTTTTTT.

This clonotype showed up just a few times. This chain joins TRBV23-1 and TRBJ2-7; D uncertain. TRBV23-1 is assigned to the ORF class and has an uncertain function. CDR3 length equals 15 residues. V lost 1 base, J lost 2 bases, and 12 bases lay in between. This chain's CDR3 is CASSQFSRRTYEQYF. CDR3 bases: TGCGCCAGCAGTCAATTCTCTCGCCGTACCTACGAGCAGTACTTC.

This clonotype is labeled medium-sized. The CDR3 protein is CASRPQGAKWTGELFF. As DNA, the CDR3 is TGTGCCAGCAGGCCTCAGGGGGCGAAGTGGACCGGGGAGCTGTTTTTT. This chain connects TRBV5-8 to TRBJ2-2, with 8 bases fitting TRBD1. CDR1 and CDR2 (germline): SGHTS, YDEGEE. V lost 5 bases and J lost 5; bases outside the gene matches: 11. The CDR3 has 16 amino acids.

The chain has TRBV6-5 and TRBJ2-3; D might be TRBD1 (5 bases). Trimming shortened V by 6 bases and J by 4 bases, and 11 bases separated the two germline ends. The germline V gene has CDR1 MNHEY and CDR2 SVGAGI. CDR3 size: 13 residues. DNA for the CDR3: TGTGCCAGCAGGACACAGGTTGCAGATACGCAGTATTTT. Its translation is CASRTQVADTQYF.

The table lists this clonotype with a few counts. This chain joins TRBV11-2 and TRBJ1-1; no clear D gene. Germline V gives CDR1 SGHAT, CDR2 FQNNGV. CDR3 length: 15 amino acids. The V and J ends lost 5 bases and 5 bases respectively, with 18 bases between them. The CDR3 loop reads CASSLNNIPGTEAFF. The CDR3 DNA is TGTGCCAGCAGCCTCAACAATATTCCCGGGACTGAAGCTTTCTTT.

This clonotype is large within its sample. This chain uses TRBV5-1 with TRBJ2-5, with D possibly matching TRBD2 (5 bases). CDR1 SGHRS and CDR2 YFSETQ come from the germline V gene. The CDR3 length is 14 residues. The V end was cut by 4 bases, the J end by 1 base, with 11 bases between. The CDR3 loop is CASSPGSFQETQYF. The CDR3 DNA reads TGCGCCAGCAGCCCGGGATCGTTCCAAGAGACCCAGTACTTC.

V usage is TRBV20-1 and J usage is TRBJ1-6; D is perhaps TRBD1 (6 bases). The CDR3 has 14 amino acids. V was pared by 5 bases and J by 7 bases, with 15 bases between. Germline V gene lookup returns CDR1 DFQATT and CDR2 SNEGSKA (reference sequence). The CDR3 nucleotides are TGCAGTGCTGGGGGTTTAACAGGGAATTCACCCCTCCACTTT. It translates to CSAGGLTGNSPLHF.

This clonotype was recorded a few times. The chain has TRBV7-2 and TRBJ1-1; no clear D. This CDR3 is built from 13 residues. Germline V gene lookup returns CDR1 SGHTA and CDR2 FQGNSA. Trimming took off 3 bases at V and 6 bases at J, with 11 bases between the two ends. The CDR3 DNA reads as TGTGCCAGCAGCTTGGACCGGGGAGCTGAAGCTTTCTTT. This codes for CASSLDRGAEAFF.

J is TRBJ2-7 and V is TRBV28; D may be TRBD1 (6 bases). This CDR3 has 15 residues. Germline V gives CDR1 MDHEN, CDR2 SYDVKM. The V and J ends lost 6 bases and 3 bases respectively, with 18 bases between them. CDR3 loop: CASSPFRTDHYEQYF. The CDR3 region has the DNA TGTGCCAGCAGCCCCTTCCGGACAGACCACTACGAGCAGTACTTC.

The gene calls are TRBV10-3 and TRBJ2-3; D is uncertain. This CDR3 region has 15 residues. Trimming removed 0 bases at V and 0 bases at J, with 7 bases between. The germline gives CDR1 ENHRY, CDR2 SYGVKD. The CDR3 region has the DNA TGTGCCATCAGTGAGTCGGTCTCTAGCACAGATACGCAGTATTTT. This translates into CAISESVSSTDTQYF.

CDR3 in DNA: TGCGCCAGCTTCCTGACTAACTATGGCTACACCTTC. Amino acid sequence: CASFLTNYGYTF. The chain carries TRBV10-2 and TRBJ1-2; D is undetermined. Trimming pared 8 bases from V and 0 bases from J, leaving 7 bases between. The CDR3 runs to 12 residues. Looked up from germline, CDR1 is WSHSY and CDR2 is SAAADI.

CDR3 in amino acids: CASSFAGTNGDTQYF. CDR3 coding DNA: TGTGCCAGCAGCTTCGCGGGGACCAATGGAGATACGCAGTATTTT. The V gene is TRBV7-2, the J gene TRBJ2-3; D possibly corresponds to TRBD2 (6 bases). Germline values: CDR1 SGHTA, CDR2 FQGNSA. V lost 3 bases, J lost 5 bases, and 15 bases lay in between. This CDR3 region has 15 residues.

This clonotype qualifies as large. The V gene is TRBV4-3, the J gene TRBJ2-3; D is perhaps TRBD1 (6 bases). The V gene lost 3 bases and the J gene lost 5 bases, with 9 bases spanning the gap. This CDR3 comprises 13 residues. From germline, CDR1 is LGHNA and CDR2 YSLEER. CDR3 nucleotide sequence: TGCGCCAGCAGCCACTTCAGGGGAGATACGCAGTATTTT. Its protein is CASSHFRGDTQYF.

The gene calls are TRBV7-8 and TRBJ2-3, with TRBD1 identical over 7 bases. CDR1 is SGHVS, CDR2 FQNEAQ, per germline. V trimming: 3 bases; J trimming: 6 bases; junction bases outside the gene matches: 15. The CDR3 length is 17 residues. CDR3: CASSFSAAGGRDDTQYF. DNA of the CDR3: TGTGCCAGCAGCTTCTCCGCGGCAGGGGGTCGGGATGATACGCAGTATTTT.

This sequence joins TRBV20-1 and TRBJ2-7; D uncertain. CDR1 and CDR2 from the germline V gene are DFQATT and SNEGSKA (reference sequence). The CDR3 is 11 amino acids. V was shortened by 5 bases and J by 0 bases, with 5 bases between the two germline ends. The CDR3 coding sequence is TGCAGTGCTTCGGGCTCCTACGAGCAGTACTTC. Translation: CSASGSYEQYF.

By share, this clonotype counts as medium-sized. This chain connects TRBV4-1 to TRBJ1-2; maybe TRBD1 (5 bases). The germline V gene has CDR1 MGHRA and CDR2 YSYEKL. Trimming took 0 bases from V and 4 from J, leaving 9 bases between them. The length of the CDR3 is 14 residues. This chain's CDR3 is CASSQDAGRYGYTF. For the CDR3, the DNA is TGCGCCAGCAGCCAAGATGCGGGACGCTATGGCTACACCTTC.

This clonotype is medium-sized. V and J are TRBV2 and TRBJ1-4; 7 bases are shared with TRBD1. There are 14 residues in the CDR3. CDR1 is SNHLY and CDR2 is FYNNEI in the germline V gene. V trimming: 6 bases; J trimming: 9 bases; junction bases outside the gene matches: 10. The CDR3 DNA follows: TGTGCCAGCAGCCCCGGGACAGTCGGGAAAAAACTGTTTTTT. It translates to CASSPGTVGKKLFF.

This clonotype counts as medium-sized. The V call is TRBV6-2 or TRBV6-3, the J call TRBJ2-4; 7 bases agree with TRBD1. Germline CDR1 MNHEY, CDR2 SVGEGT. J gave up 0 bases and V 4 bases, and 9 bases lay outside the gene matches. The CDR3 consists of 17 residues. The CDR3 loop reads CASSSLRRQGAKNIQYF. The CDR3 DNA reads TGTGCCAGCAGTTCCCTCCGAAGACAGGGAGCCAAAAACATTCAGTACTTC.

In its sample, this clonotype was seen a few times. The chain carries TRBV20-1 and TRBJ2-7, with D possibly TRBD1 on 6 matching bases. V was shortened by 0 bases and J by 2 bases, with 14 bases between the two germline ends. This CDR3 is built from 15 residues. The germline V gene encodes CDR1 DFQATT and CDR2 SNEGSKA (reference sequence). This chain's CDR3 is CSAREGAGRAYEQYF. The CDR3 coding sequence is TGCAGTGCTAGAGAGGGGGCAGGGAGAGCCTACGAGCAGTACTTC.

This clonotype was detected only a few times. This sequence joins TRBV7-9 and TRBJ2-7; perhaps TRBD1 as D (7 bases). Trimming pared 5 bases from V and 10 bases from J, leaving 18 bases between. This CDR3 comprises 13 residues. Germline V CDR1 and CDR2: SEHNR, FQNEAQ (reference sequence). As DNA, the CDR3 is TGTGCCAGCAGCGCTGGACAGGCGGAGGGTCAGTACTTC. It yields the protein CASSAGQAEGQYF.

This clonotype has more than one count but fewer than ten. This sequence joins TRBV5-4 and TRBJ1-1; 8 nucleotides align to TRBD1. There are 15 residues in the CDR3. V was pared by 4 bases and J by 5 bases, with 10 bases of the junction left unmatched. Germline V gene sequence: CDR1 SGHNT, CDR2 YYREEE (reference sequence). The CDR3 loop reads CASSPFQGARTEAFF. CDR3 DNA: TGTGCCAGCAGCCCCTTTCAGGGGGCCAGGACTGAAGCTTTCTTT.

Remarks on this clonotype: The germline gene is not matched at one end of the junction; a read error may be the cause. The chain links TRBV5-1 to TRBJ2-2; 7 positions match TRBD1. This CDR3 is built from 12 residues. Germline-derived CDR1 and CDR2 are SGHRS and YFSETQ. The CDR3: CASSLEAGGLFF. CDR3 nucleotide sequence: TGCGCCAGCAGCTTGGAGGCAGGGGGGCTGTTTTTT.